The 15 T cell receptor beta chains given below trace back to one sample, sequenced in a study of TIL therapy for anti-PD-1-resistant metastatic lung cancer. Sequencing used immunoSEQ v3. Libraries were prepared by immunoSEQ multiplex PCR; TCRdb keeps only in-frame clonotypes and omits some of them. The table lists 25,000 to 30,000 clones, roughly 72% of them singletons. Documented time point: pre-treatment sample, taken before nivolumab and TIL therapy. Pleural nodules or supraclavicular lymph nodes made up most of the excised metastases sampled. Sequenced here: tumor tissue, sampled at baseline. These TCRs come from a person aged 25-80 years with non-small cell lung cancer.

This clone has only a few counts. The gene calls are TRBV27 and TRBJ2-7; 9 bases are a match to TRBD1. CDR1 is MNHEY and CDR2 is SMNVEV in the germline V gene (reference sequence). V lost 7 bases to trimming and J lost 7 bases; unmatched junction nucleotides: 8. The CDR3 is made up of 13 amino acids. The CDR3 is CASTWTGDGEQYF. CDR3 sequence (DNA): TGTGCCAGCACCTGGACAGGGGACGGGGAGCAGTACTTC.

The rearrangement uses TRBV12-5 and TRBJ2-3; D is undetermined. Germline CDR1 LGHNT, CDR2 FRNRAP. V was pared by 3 bases and J by 3 bases, with 7 bases between. The CDR3 runs to 13 residues. CDR3 DNA: TGTGCTAGTGGTTTTAGGTTGACAGATACGCAGTATTTT. Its protein product is CASGFRLTDTQYF.

The gene calls are TRBV11-3 and TRBJ2-3, with 13 positions matching TRBD2. V shed 4 bases and J 0 bases; nucleotides not matched to a gene: 1. Germline V lookup: CDR1 SGHNT, CDR2 YENEEA. The CDR3 spans 16 residues. DNA of the CDR3: TGTGCCAGCAGCTCGGGACTAGCGGGGAGCACAGATACGCAGTATTTT. It codes for CASSSGLAGSTDTQYF.

This clone was recorded only once. J is TRBJ2-1 and V is TRBV7-2; no reliable D call. CDR1 and CDR2 (germline): SGHTA, FQGNSA. The CDR3 contains 16 residues. V shed 2 bases and J shed 5 bases, with 16 bases lying between them. This CDR3 reads CASSLSSTAGNNEQFF. CDR3 DNA sequence: TGTGCCAGCAGCTTAAGTTCAACGGCCGGAAACAATGAGCAGTTCTTC. Full variable domain (outside the CDR3, taken from reference TRBV7-2 and TRBJ2-1): GAGVSQSPSNKVTEKGKDVELRCDPISGHTALYWYRQSLGQGLEFLIYFQGNSAPDKSGLPSDRFSAERTGGSVSTLTIQRTQQEDSAVYLCASSLSSTAGNNEQFFGPGTRLTVL.

V usage is TRBV4-2 and J usage is TRBJ1-2; 8 nucleotides match TRBD1. Germline-derived CDR1 and CDR2 are LGHNA and YNFKEQ. The V segment lost 1 base and the J segment 8 bases; nucleotides outside the gene matches: 6. The length of the CDR3 is 14 residues. The CDR3 protein is CASSQVGQGGGYTF. The CDR3 bases are TGTGCCAGCAGCCAAGTCGGACAGGGAGGGGGCTACACCTTC.

The chain links TRBV11-3 to TRBJ2-5; no firm D call. V was shortened by 5 bases and J by 0 bases, with 10 bases between the two germline ends. Germline CDR1 and CDR2: SGHNT and YENEEA. This CDR3 contains 14 residues. The chain's CDR3 is CASSPWQYQETQYF. CDR3 coding DNA: TGTGCCAGCAGCCCGTGGCAGTACCAAGAGACCCAGTACTTC.

This clone was observed a handful of times. The V call is TRBV27, the J call TRBJ1-2; 7 bases agree with TRBD1. Looked up from germline, CDR1 is MNHEY and CDR2 is SMNVEV (reference sequence). This CDR3 contains 13 residues. V lost 6 bases, J lost 4 bases, and 5 bases stayed unmatched. CDR3 sequence (DNA): TGTGCCAGCAGAGACTCAGGGGGCTATGGCTACACCTTC. This translates into CASRDSGGYGYTF.

The rearrangement joins TRBV13 to TRBJ2-5; D may be TRBD1 (6 bases). This CDR3 has 16 residues. Germline loops: CDR1 PRHDT, CDR2 FYEKMQ (reference sequence). Deletions cut 4 bases from V and 2 bases from J, with 17 bases between. The CDR3 DNA reads as TGTGCCAGCAGCTCCCTCCTGGGGGCTCGACAAGAGACCCAGTACTTC. It codes for CASSSLLGARQETQYF.

V and J are TRBV13 and TRBJ1-4; 8 bases fit TRBD1. The CDR3 has 14 residues. The V and J ends lost 3 bases and 8 bases, in that order; junction bases with no gene match: 5. Germline V gene lookup returns CDR1 PRHDT and CDR2 FYEKMQ (reference sequence). CDR3 bases: TGTGCCAGCAGCTTGGCGACAGGGGAGGAAAAACTGTTTTTT. Protein sequence: CASSLATGEEKLFF.

The chain employs TRBV5-6 and TRBJ1-4; TRBD1 might be the D (5 bases). CDR1 is SGHDT and CDR2 is YYEEEE in the germline V gene. Trimming removed 5 bases from V and 8 bases from J, with 16 bases in between. This CDR3 is 14 amino acids long. CDR3 bases: TGTGCCAGCAGACCAACAGGTTTAGGCGAAAAACTGTTTTTT. This translates into CASRPTGLGEKLFF.

In nucleotides, the CDR3 is TGTGCCAGCAGCTTGGAGCAGGGGATAATCGGCGAGCAGTACTTC. Translated, it gives CASSLEQGIIGEQYF. V and J are TRBV5-6 and TRBJ2-7; tentatively, D is TRBD1 (6 bases). Between the trimmed V and J ends, which lost 0 bases and 6 bases, there was a span of 16 bases. There are 15 residues in the CDR3. Looked up from germline, CDR1 is SGHDT and CDR2 is YYEEEE.

The V call is TRBV7-2, the J call TRBJ2-3; D is perhaps TRBD2 (6 bases). Germline assignment: CDR1 SGHTA and CDR2 FQGNSA. CDR3 length: 17 amino acids. V was trimmed by 2 bases and J by 5 bases, leaving 20 bases between them. CDR3 protein: CASSLKDGRDSRDTQYF. The DNA for the CDR3 is TGTGCCAGCAGCTTAAAGGATGGAAGGGACTCCAGAGATACGCAGTATTTT.

The CDR3 DNA sequence: TGTGCCAGCAGCTTCCGGGACAGTAATTCACCCCTCCACTTT. Its protein product is CASSFRDSNSPLHF. V gene TRBV5-4 combines with J gene TRBJ1-6; 7 nucleotides agree with TRBD1. CDR1 and CDR2 from the germline V gene are SGHNT and YYREEE (reference sequence). Trimming took 2 bases from V and 6 from J; bases not matched to a gene: 2. The CDR3 length is 14 residues.

V gene TRBV19 combines with J gene TRBJ2-7; possible D gene TRBD1, 5 bases. The CDR3 sequence is 14 residues long. Trimming took 3 bases from V and 6 from J, leaving 15 bases between them. Germline CDR1 is LNHDA and CDR2 is SQIVND (reference sequence). Here the CDR3 DNA reads TGTGCCAGTAGTATTCCAGGACACTCGATCGAGCAGTACTTC. Protein: CASSIPGHSIEQYF.

The table lists this clone with a count of one. The rearrangement links TRBV19 to TRBJ1-2; no reliable D call. The CDR3 is 12 residues long. The germline V gene has CDR1 LNHDA and CDR2 SQIVND (reference sequence). V was shortened by 5 bases and J by 1 base, with 5 bases between the two germline ends. In DNA form, the CDR3 reads TGTGCCAGTAGTGGCAGTAACTATGGCTACACCTTC. Its translation: CASSGSNYGYTF. Full variable domain (missing parts from reference TRBV19 and TRBJ1-2): DGGITQSPKYLFRKEGQNVTLSCEQNLNHDAMYWYRQDPGQGLRLIYYSQIVNDFQKGDIAEGYSVSREKKESFPLTVTSAQKNPTAFYLCASSGSNYGYTFGSGTRLTVV.